This TCR beta chain was captured in a study of PD-1 blockade in classical Hodgkin lymphoma. At the level of the study: Patients in the cohort were put on intravenous nivolumab, 3 mg/kg every 2 weeks.

Only in-frame clones appear in the TCRdb table, and some are missing; sequencing was by immunoSEQ multiplex PCR. The table lists approximately 90,000 clones, approximately 91% of them singletons, with under 3% in the top ten. Each patient experienced a relapse that followed autologous stem cell transplantation, and brentuximab vedotin exposure varied. The V gene lost 6 bases and the J gene lost 0 bases, with 15 bases spanning the gap. There are 16 residues in the CDR3. Germline CDR1 MDHEN, CDR2 SYDVKM. The sequencing used peripheral blood mononuclear cells (PBMCs), collected before the second cycle of nivolumab. The chain joins TRBV28 to TRBJ2-1, with D possibly being TRBD1 (6 bases). The receptor was derived from a human donor with classical Hodgkin lymphoma. The CDR3: CASSPQGRGSYNEQFF. The DNA for the CDR3 is TGTGCCAGCAGCCCACAAGGCAGGGGCTCCTACAATGAGCAGTTCTTC.